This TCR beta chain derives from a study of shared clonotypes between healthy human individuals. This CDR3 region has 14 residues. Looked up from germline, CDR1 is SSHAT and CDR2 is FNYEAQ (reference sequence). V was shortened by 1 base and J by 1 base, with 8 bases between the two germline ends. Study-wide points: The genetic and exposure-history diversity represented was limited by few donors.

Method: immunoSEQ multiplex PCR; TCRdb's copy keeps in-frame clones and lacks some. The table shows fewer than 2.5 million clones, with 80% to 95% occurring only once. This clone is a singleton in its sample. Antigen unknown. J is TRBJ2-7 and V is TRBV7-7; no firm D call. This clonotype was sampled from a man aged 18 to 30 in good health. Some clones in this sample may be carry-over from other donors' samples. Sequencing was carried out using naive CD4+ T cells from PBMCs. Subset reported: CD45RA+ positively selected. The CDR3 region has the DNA TGTGCCAGCAGCTTAGGGCAGACGTCCTACGAGCAGTACTTC. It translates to CASSLGQTSYEQYF.